The 21 T cell receptor beta chains presented below share a single source sample, sequenced in a study of tissue T cells after allogeneic stem cell transplantation. Produced via immunoSEQ multiplex PCR; TCRdb's table is partial and in-frame only. This sample has 20,000 to 25,000 clones, with 72% found just once. Sequenced material: spleen. Receptors were obtained from a female BALB/c mouse in good health. MHC haplotype here: H2-d.

Details on this clone: Germline and genes: mouse. From the germline J gene comes the end of the CDR3, since the read stops 1 residue before it. This specimen includes other DNA sequences encoding the same CDR3. The chain uses TRBV13-2 and TRBJ1-4, with no clear D. The CDR3 contains 14 residues. Germline lookup yields CDR1 NNHNN and CDR2 SYGAGS (reference sequence). V was pared by 0 bases and J by 0 bases, with 3 bases between. CDR3 sequence reads: CASGDAISNERLFF. The DNA read from the CDR3 is TGTGCCAGCGGTGATGCAATTTCCAACGAAAGATTATTT.

Notes on this clone: Each gene name is a mouse one. The CDR3 end is not reached by the read, which stops 1 residue before it; the germline J gene fills it in. The V gene is TRBV17, the J gene TRBJ2-5; D ambiguous. The CDR3 sequence is 11 residues long. The V gene lost 5 bases and the J gene lost 5 bases, with 5 bases spanning the gap. CDR1 and CDR2 from the germline V gene are MNHDT and YYDKIL. CDR3 bases read: TGTGCTAGCAGTCCAGGAGACACCCAGTAC. Its protein product is CASSPGDTQY. In full, the CDR3 reads CASSPGDTQYF.

This clone was seen more than once but under ten times. The listed genes are named as in mouse. The read is 1 residue too short to cover the CDR3 end, so that end is filled in from the germline J gene. This sequence joins TRBV5 and TRBJ2-5; 7 nucleotides line up with TRBD1. Germline CDR1 reads LGHNA; CDR2 reads YNLKQL (reference sequence). V lost 6 bases and J lost 0; bases outside the gene matches: 3. This CDR3 has 14 residues. Partial CDR3 DNA: TGTGCCAGCAGACAGGGGAGTAACCAAGACACCCAGTAC. It translates to CASRQGSNQDTQY. The full CDR3 is CASRQGSNQDTQYF.

For this clone: Germline and genes here are mouse. Read coverage stops 1 residue before the CDR3 terminus; the germline J gene supplies the remainder. This chain connects TRBV13-3 to TRBJ1-4; a weak D match, TRBD1 (6 bases). CDR3 length: 14 residues. V lost 0 bases and J lost 6, with 9 bases in between. Germline V gene sequence: CDR1 NNHDY, CDR2 SYVADS. The part of the CDR3 DNA that was read is TGTGCCAGCAGTGATGCAAGGGGGTACGAAAGATTATTT. This encodes CASSDARGYERLF. In full, the CDR3 reads CASSDARGYERLFF. The full variable domain, completed using reference TRBV13-3 and TRBJ1-4, is EAAVTQSPRSKVAVTGGKVTLSCHQTNNHDYMYWYRQDTGHGLRLIHYSYVADSTEKGDIPDGYKASRPSQENFSLILELASLSQTAVYFCASSDARGYERLFFGHGTKLSVL.

This clone occurred a few times. The genes are named according to mouse. The read ends 1 residue before the CDR3 terminus; that terminus is restored from the germline J gene. The rearrangement uses TRBV31 and TRBJ2-7; 8 nucleotides agree with TRBD2. V was pared by 0 bases and J by 3 bases, with 4 bases of the junction left unmatched. This CDR3 comprises 14 residues. Germline V gene lookup returns CDR1 GKSSPN and CDR2 SITVG. The CDR3 DNA, read in part, is TGTGCCTGGAGTCTAGGCTGGGGGGTCTATGAACAGTAC. The encoded protein is CAWSLGWGVYEQY. Given in full, the CDR3 is CAWSLGWGVYEQYF.

Comment on this clone: The germline and genes are mouse ones. Coverage ceases 1 residue before the CDR3 finishes, and the germline J gene fills in the end. This chain uses TRBV5 with TRBJ2-7, with TRBD1 identical over 10 bases. V was pared by 0 bases and J by 7 bases, with 6 bases of the junction left unmatched. CDR1 and CDR2 (germline): LGHNA, YNLKQL (reference sequence). CDR3 size: 15 residues. CDR3 DNA, as far as it was read: TGTGCCAGCAGCCAAGATTGGGACAGGGGAGAGGAACAGTAC. Amino acids: CASSQDWDRGEEQY. The full CDR3 sequence reads CASSQDWDRGEEQYF.

Remarks on this clone: Genes here carry mouse names. The sequenced fragment ends 1 residue before the CDR3 boundary, so the rest is inferred from the germline J gene. V is TRBV19 and J is TRBJ2-3, with 12 bases that match TRBD2. J was trimmed by 0 bases and V by 5 bases; bases with no gene match: 1. The CDR3 totals 15 residues. Germline CDR1 FNHDT, CDR2 SITEND (reference sequence). The CDR3 reads CASSDWGGSAETLYF. CDR3 DNA (partial): TGTGCCAGCAGCGACTGGGGGGGCAGTGCAGAAACGCTGTAT.

The sample holds one count of this clone. Gene names are mouse gene names. The read ends 1 residue shy of where the CDR3 ends; the end is completed using the germline J gene. The rearrangement joins TRBV1 to TRBJ2-7; 7 bases agree with TRBD2. Germline values: CDR1 NSQYPW, CDR2 LRSPGD (reference sequence). This CDR3 is 13 amino acids long. The V segment lost 3 bases and the J segment 3 bases; nucleotides outside the gene matches: 2. The CDR3 sequence: CTCSAWGNYEQYF. The CDR3 DNA, read in part, is TGCACCTGCAGTGCCTGGGGGAACTATGAACAGTAC. The full variable domain, with the rest looked up from reference TRBV1 and TRBJ2-7, is VTLLEQNPRWRLVPRGQAVNLRCILKNSQYPWMSWYQQDLQKQLQWLFTLRSPGDKEVKSLPGADYLATRVTDTELRLQVANMSQGRTLYCTCSAWGNYEQYFGPGTRLTVL.

This clone was observed a handful of times. Genes here carry mouse names. From the germline J gene comes the end of the CDR3, since the read stops 1 residue before it. The rearrangement links TRBV13-3 to TRBJ1-3; D is perhaps TRBD1 (6 bases). Germline V gives CDR1 NNHDY, CDR2 SYVADS. The V gene lost 0 bases and the J gene lost 0 bases, with 10 bases spanning the gap. The CDR3 spans 16 residues. The DNA read from the CDR3 is TGTGCCAGCAGTGATGCTTGGGGGCATTCTGGAAATACGCTCTAT. This sequence encodes CASSDAWGHSGNTLY. The whole CDR3 sequence is CASSDAWGHSGNTLYF.

With respect to this clone: The genes and germline here are from mouse. The read halts 1 residue ahead of the CDR3 end, with the missing end drawn from the germline J gene. The J gene is TRBJ2-5, the V gene TRBV31, with TRBD2 matching over 7 bases. This CDR3 comprises 15 residues. J lost 0 bases, V lost 1 base, and 4 bases had no gene match. From germline, CDR1 is GKSSPN and CDR2 SITVG. This chain's CDR3 is CAWSPGTVNQDTQYF. Partial CDR3 DNA: TGTGCCTGGAGTCCGGGGACTGTTAACCAAGACACCCAGTAC.

On this clone itself: Mouse gene names apply. The read finishes 1 residue shy of the CDR3 end, and the germline J gene is used to complete it. V and J are TRBV1 and TRBJ1-4, with D possibly TRBD1 on 5 matching bases. The CDR3 has 14 amino acids. Per germline, CDR1 NSQYPW and CDR2 LRSPGD (reference sequence). The germline V and J ends were trimmed by 3 bases and 2 bases, with 7 bases remaining between them. The sequenced CDR3 bases are TGCACCTGCAGTGCGGGGACCTCCAACGAAAGATTATTT. This translates into CTCSAGTSNERLF. The whole CDR3 sequence reads CTCSAGTSNERLFF.

This clone came up a few times. All gene names here are mouse names. Read sequence stops 1 residue before the CDR3 end, and the germline J gene provides the missing end. V and J are TRBV13-2 and TRBJ2-7, with a possible D match to TRBD1 (6 bases). From germline, CDR1 is NNHNN and CDR2 SYGAGS (reference sequence). The CDR3 has 11 residues. The V and J ends lost 3 bases and 6 bases respectively, with 7 bases between them. The sequenced CDR3 bases are TGTGCCAGCGGTGTCAGGGGTGAACAGTAC. Its translation is CASGVRGEQY. The CDR3 as a whole reads CASGVRGEQYF.

A note on this clone: Genes and germline are mouse. CDR3 DNA, as far as it was read: TGTGCCAGCCAGACAGGCTCCTATGAACAGTAC. Its protein product is CASQTGSYEQY. The full-length CDR3 reads as CASQTGSYEQYF. The chain combines TRBV19 with TRBJ2-7; D might be TRBD1 (6 bases). From the germline J gene comes the end of the CDR3, since the read stops 1 residue before it. CDR3 length: 12 residues. Germline values: CDR1 FNHDT, CDR2 SITEND (reference sequence). Trimming took 7 bases from V and 0 from J, leaving 8 bases between them.

Concerning this clone itself: An end of the junction does not agree with germline; a read error may underlie this. Mouse germline and gene names are used. With the read ending 1 residue before the CDR3 end, the germline J gene is used to fill in that end. The V call is TRBV13-2, the J call TRBJ2-1; D call uncertain. This CDR3 spans 11 amino acids. The germline V gene encodes CDR1 NNHNN and CDR2 SYGAGS (reference sequence). The sequenced part of the CDR3 DNA is TGTACCAGCGGTGCCAATGCTGAGCAGTTC. Protein: CTSGANAEQF. In full, the CDR3 reads CTSGANAEQFF.

The count of this clone is one. Mouse names are used for the genes. With the read ending 1 residue before the CDR3 end, the germline J gene is used to fill in that end. The J gene is TRBJ2-3, the V gene TRBV4, with 9 bases that match TRBD2. The germline V gene encodes CDR1 LGHDT and CDR2 YNNKQL (reference sequence). Trimming removed 4 bases from V and 2 bases from J; junction bases left unmatched: 4. CDR3 length: 15 residues. This CDR3 is CASSSLGGNAETLYF. The sequenced part of the CDR3 DNA is TGTGCCAGCAGCTCGCTGGGGGGGAATGCAGAAACGCTGTAT.

This clone was seen only once. Gene names and germline refer to mouse. Read coverage stops 1 residue before the CDR3 terminus; the germline J gene supplies the remainder. This chain connects TRBV31 to TRBJ2-4, with a possible D match to TRBD2 (6 bases). This CDR3 is built from 14 residues. Germline V CDR1 and CDR2: GKSSPN, SITVG. Trimming took 0 bases from V and 4 from J, leaving 11 bases between them. This chain's CDR3 is CAWSLIGGENTLYF. The CDR3 DNA, read in part, is TGTGCCTGGAGTCTAATTGGGGGAGAAAACACCTTGTAC. Full variable domain (rest looked up from reference TRBV31 and TRBJ2-4): AQTIHQWPVAEIKAVGSPLSLGCTIKGKSSPNLYWYWQATGGTLQQLFYSITVGQVESVVQLNLSASRPKDDQFILSTEKLLLSHSGFYLCAWSLIGGENTLYFGAGTRLSVL.

This clone was counted only a few times. All gene names here are mouse names. The CDR3 is cut off 1 residue early in the read; its end comes from the germline J gene. V and J are TRBV13-1 and TRBJ2-7; 8 bases fit TRBD1. Trimming cost V 2 bases and J 5 bases; bases outside gene matches: 0. Looked up from germline, CDR1 is NSHNY and CDR2 is SYGAGN. The CDR3 consists of 12 residues. The sequenced CDR3 bases are TGTGCCAGCAGTGAGGACAGGGATGAACAGTAC. It translates to CASSEDRDEQY. The complete CDR3 sequence is CASSEDRDEQYF.

This clone was recorded a few times. Gene names and germline match the mouse. The read gets to within 1 residue of the CDR3 end, and the germline J gene fills in the rest. This rearrangement joins TRBV31 to TRBJ2-7; 8 bases match TRBD2. The ends lost 1 base at V and 7 bases at J; junction bases unmatched: 3. The CDR3 is made up of 12 amino acids. CDR1 and CDR2 from the germline V gene are GKSSPN and SITVG. CDR3 bases read: TGTGCCTGGAGTCCGGGGGGGCAGGAACAGTAC. Protein sequence: CAWSPGGQEQY. The CDR3, in full, reads CAWSPGGQEQYF.

With regard to this clone: Each gene name is a mouse one. The read is 1 residue too short to cover the CDR3 end, so that end is filled in from the germline J gene. This rearrangement joins TRBV13-2 to TRBJ2-7; D not resolved. Germline lookup yields CDR1 NNHNN and CDR2 SYGAGS (reference sequence). V lost 3 bases and J 0 bases, leaving 7 bases between the germline ends. The length of the CDR3 is 13 residues. The CDR3 loop reads CASGVQSSYEQYF. The covered CDR3 bases are TGTGCCAGCGGTGTCCAAAGCTCCTATGAACAGTAC.

This clone has just one count. Gene names refer to mouse genes. Read data end 1 residue before the CDR3 end; the end is taken from the germline J gene. This chain joins TRBV4 and TRBJ1-1, with D perhaps matching TRBD1 (6 bases). V lost 6 bases and J 6 bases, leaving 8 bases between the germline ends. The CDR3 totals 11 residues. Germline CDR1 LGHDT, CDR2 YNNKQL (reference sequence). The CDR3 region is CASSPGAEVFF. The sequenced CDR3 bases are TGTGCCAGCAGTCCAGGGGCAGAAGTCTTC.

About this clone: Germline and genes: mouse. Read data end 1 residue before the CDR3 end; the end is taken from the germline J gene. This rearrangement joins TRBV13-1 to TRBJ2-1; a weak D match, TRBD1 (7 bases). Germline V gives CDR1 NSHNY, CDR2 SYGAGN. The CDR3 consists of 14 residues. Trimming left V 0 bases short and J 6 bases short, with 10 bases between. Partial CDR3 DNA: TGTGCCAGCAGTGATGCCCAGGGGGGTGCTGAGCAGTTC. Translated, it gives CASSDAQGGAEQF. The CDR3 reads in full as CASSDAQGGAEQFF.